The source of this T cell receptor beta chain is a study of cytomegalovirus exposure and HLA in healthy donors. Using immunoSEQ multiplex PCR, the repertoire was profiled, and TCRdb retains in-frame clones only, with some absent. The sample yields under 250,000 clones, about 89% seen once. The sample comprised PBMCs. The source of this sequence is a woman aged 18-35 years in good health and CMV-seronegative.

In nucleotides, the CDR3 is TGTGCCAGCAGCTTAGGGACCGCGGGAGATGTGGATACGCAGTATTTT. Translated, it gives CASSLGTAGDVDTQYF. The rearrangement links TRBV7-3 to TRBJ2-3, with 7 bases lining up with TRBD2. This CDR3 contains 16 residues. V was pared by 2 bases and J by 6 bases, with 11 bases of the junction left unmatched. CDR1 is SGHTA and CDR2 is FQGTGA in the germline V gene.